This T cell receptor (beta chain) was captured in a study of OX40 agonist ivuxolimab in advanced cancers. Study-wide context: Ivuxolimab was a fully human IgG2 agonistic monoclonal antibody targeting the costimulatory receptor OX40 (CD134). The paper describes the monotherapy dose-escalation part (N ≈ 49 patients) of the phase I trial of ivuxolimab. Intravenous ivuxolimab was administered to patients every 2 weeks at six dose levels: 0.01, 0.1, 0.3, 1.5, 3 and 10 mg/kg. Prior anti-PD-1, anti-PD-L1 or anti-CTLA-4 therapy was permitted, and checkpoint inhibitors had been received by 40% to 50% of dose-escalation patients. Partial responses occurred in three dose-escalation patients: two with cutaneous melanoma and one with hepatocellular carcinoma. In the dose-escalation cohort, roughly 82% of patients were male, and the mean age was 60 years with a range of roughly 20 to 79. Of the approximately 53 patients in dose escalation, around 19 had hepatocellular carcinoma, about 15 had melanoma, 9 had renal cell carcinoma and 9 had head and neck cancer. The point of sequencing TCRbeta in the periphery was to test whether ivuxolimab changed TCR sequence diversity and drove clonal T-cell expansion.

For sequencing of the TCRbeta CDR3 region, genomic DNA was extracted from the sorted cells. TCRbeta CDR3 regions were sequenced using the immunoSEQ Assay. The source is immuneACCESS, and TCRdb retained only in-frame sequences with V and J called. Part of the clones is not carried over; for the studies checked, unresolved V genes explain less than half of this, and the remainder is unexplained. The sample table lists about 48,000 clones, roughly nine tenths of them with a count of one. The ten largest account for 4% to 5% of the sample. Patients with a history of autoimmune disease or receiving systemic immunosuppression were excluded from the trial. Peripheral blood for TCR sequencing was drawn from every dose cohort at baseline, at cycle 4 day 1 and at cycle 7 day 1. The samples were taken from a phase I, first-in-human, multicenter, open-label dose-escalation trial of ivuxolimab. Adults with locally advanced or metastatic melanoma, renal cell carcinoma, hepatocellular carcinoma or head and neck squamous cell carcinoma were enrolled in the trial. CD4+ and CD8+ T cells were sorted separately from peripheral blood before TCR sequencing.

Beyond this particular receptor, the publication reports: Clonal expansion of both CD4+ and CD8+ blood T cells was observed from baseline to week 6 at doses 0.1 to 3.0 mg/kg. Antigen specificity was not determined for the clonally expanded peripheral T cells. After ivuxolimab, CD8+ T cells had more expanded clones than CD4+ T cells on average. Low levels of normalized T-cell clonal expansion were also shown by some nonresponding patients. In the 0.1-3.0 mg/kg groups, partial responders were among the patients with the lowest normalized peripheral clonal expansion, particularly in CD8+ T cells.

Note on this clone: What this receptor recognizes is not known. Base qualities are not provided; no much larger clone lies one nucleotide away.

From cysteine to phenylalanine, the CDR3 is 14 amino acids long. This entry keeps only the CDR3 DNA: 42 bases, framed from base 1. The V and J ends are trimmed by 3 bases and 14 bases, leaving 22 bases between them. According to the germline V gene, CDR1 reads MDHEN and CDR2 reads SYDVKM. The input for sequencing was CD4+ or CD8+ T cells sorted from blood, taken in a trial of the OX40 agonist ivuxolimab. The chain uses TRBV28 and TRBJ1-2, with the D gene call left open. The sequence was obtained from an adult with an advanced solid tumor such as melanoma, head and neck, liver or kidney cancer. The CDR3 region: CASSLSARATLGTF. The nucleotide sequence is given as TGTGCCAGCAGTTTGTCCGCACGCGCTACCTTAGGGACCTTC.